This is a list of T cell receptor beta chains from one sample in a study of molecular identifiers for immune sequencing clone quantification. TCRdb re-called the PCR reads through MiXCR, storing one row per CDR3 protein. The table includes about 320,000 distinct CDR3 sequences, 20% to 25% detected once. The specimen sequenced was naive CD8+ T cells from blood, with Jurkat cell RNA spiked in. The origin of the receptors is a human donor in good health. Some libraries in this study had Jurkat cell RNA spiked in. Both conserved end residues are part of each CDR3. A D gene is named only where the DNA matches it firmly. Part of the rows lack a size; the others show once, few, many or a class for expanded clones.

V gene,D gene,clone size,J gene,CDR3 DNA,CDR3 protein
TRBV7-9,.,.,TRBJ2-5,TGTGCCAGCAGCTTAGGGTTTAGCGGTCAAGAGACCCAGTACTTC,CASSLGFSGQETQYF
TRBV7-9,.,many,TRBJ1-1,TGTGCCAGCAGCCCCCGCCTCGATATGAACACTGAAGCTTTCTTT,CASSPRLDMNTEAFF
TRBV30,.,.,TRBJ1-2,TGTGCCTGGAGCTCACTCGGTGCTAACTATGGCTACACCTTC,CAWSSLGANYGYTF
TRBV29-1,TRBD1,.,TRBJ2-7,TGCGGCATTGTAGGGCAGGGGGCCCACGAGCAGTACTTC,CGIVGQGAHEQYF
TRBV29-1,.,many,TRBJ2-2,TGCAGCGCCGAAGGTGGCTATCACACCGGGGAGCTGTTTTTT,CSAEGGYHTGELFF
TRBV7-6,TRBD1,many,TRBJ2-3,TGTGCCAGCAAGGCCGGGACAGGGGATCCCACAGATACGCAGTATTTT,CASKAGTGDPTDTQYF
TRBV7-9,TRBD1,many,TRBJ1-2,TGTGCCAGCAGCTACGGGACAGGGGACTATGGCTACACCTTC,CASSYGTGDYGYTF
TRBV29-1,TRBD1,many,TRBJ1-1,TGCAGCGGTGCCGGGACAGGGATGAACACTGAAGCTTTCTTT,CSGAGTGMNTEAFF
TRBV6-6,.,many,TRBJ1-1,TGTGCCAGCAGTTACGGGCGGGGAGGAGGGACTGAAGCTTTCTTT,CASSYGRGGGTEAFF
TRBV28,.,once,TRBJ2-2,TGTGCCAGCGGACAGTTTCTGACCGGGGAGCTGTTTTTT,CASGQFLTGELFF
TRBV10-3,TRBD2,many,TRBJ2-7,TGTGCCATCAGTGAGTCAGAAGGGACTACCTACGAGCAGTACTTC,CAISESEGTTYEQYF
TRBV19,.,many,TRBJ2-7,TGTGCCAGTAGTATTTGGGGGCGAGGATACGAGCAGTACTTC,CASSIWGRGYEQYF
TRBV7-9,.,few,TRBJ2-7,TGTGCCAGCAGCCCCACGACAGCGACCTACGAGCAGTACTTC,CASSPTTATYEQYF
TRBV27,TRBD1,.,TRBJ2-7,TGTGCCAGCAGTTCAACCGGGACAGGGTTTTACGAGCAGTACTTC,CASSSTGTGFYEQYF
TRBV27,TRBD1,.,TRBJ2-7,TGTGCCGGCAGTTTAGTGGGACAGGGAGGTGCGGGCGAGCAGTACTTC,CAGSLVGQGGAGEQYF
TRBV2,TRBD1,many,TRBJ1-1,TGTGCCAGCAGTAGTACAGGGGAGGTTACTGAAGCTTTCTTT,CASSSTGEVTEAFF
TRBV5-1,TRBD1,many,TRBJ2-1,TGCGCCAGCAGCTCGGGACAGGCTTACAATGAGCAGTTCTTC,CASSSGQAYNEQFF
TRBV6-2/TRBV6-3,TRBD1,many,TRBJ1-2,TGTGCCAGCAGTTACGAGGAAGACAGGGGCAGGAGCTACACCTTC,CASSYEEDRGRSYTF
TRBV5-5,.,few,TRBJ2-6,TGTGCCAGCAGCTTGGTGGGGTCCGGGGCCAACGTCCTGACTTTC,CASSLVGSGANVLTF
TRBV5-1,.,many,TRBJ1-1,TGCGCCAGCAGCTTTTTAGGGAGCACTGAAGCTTTCTTT,CASSFLGSTEAFF
TRBV4-3,TRBD1,.,TRBJ2-1,TGCGCCAGCAGCCAAGTTCTTGCAGGGGGATACAATGAGCAGTTCTTC,CASSQVLAGGYNEQFF
TRBV12-3/TRBV12-4,.,.,TRBJ2-3,TGTGCCAGCAGCCGAGATGGGCCTCCTCCCGATCCCGATACGCAGTATTTT,CASSRDGPPPDPDTQYF
TRBV11-2,.,.,TRBJ1-1,TGTGCCAGCAGCTTAGGGCACATGAACACTGAAGCTTTCTTT,CASSLGHMNTEAFF
TRBV27,TRBD1,few,TRBJ2-7,TGTGCCAGCAGTCTTACAGGGGGGCTCTCCGAGCAGTACTTC,CASSLTGGLSEQYF
TRBV30,.,many,TRBJ2-4,TGTGCCTGGAGTTTCGGAGTCAGGGATATAGACATTCAGTACTTC,CAWSFGVRDIDIQYF
TRBV7-6,TRBD2,many,TRBJ2-3,TGTGCCAGCAGCTTAGAAGCGGGGCCAGATACGCAGTATTTT,CASSLEAGPDTQYF
TRBV27,TRBD1,few,TRBJ2-7,TGTGCCAGCAGCGGACAGGGGGCATTCTACGAGCAGTACTTC,CASSGQGAFYEQYF
TRBV27,.,.,TRBJ2-7,TGTGCCAGCAGTGTAGGTAGTGGTTACTCCTACGAGCAGTACTTC,CASSVGSGYSYEQYF
TRBV4-1,.,many,TRBJ2-2,TGCGCCAGCAGCCAGGTTACCGGGGAGCTGTTTTTT,CASSQVTGELFF
TRBV7-9,.,many,TRBJ1-1,TGTGCCAGCAGCCCCCTTGAGGTCCCGGAAGCTTTCTTT,CASSPLEVPEAFF
TRBV4-3,TRBD2,many,TRBJ2-3,TGCGCCAGCAGCCAAGGTCTAGCGGGGCTCACAGATACGCAGTATTTT,CASSQGLAGLTDTQYF
TRBV29-1,.,many,TRBJ1-2,TGCAGCGTGGGGCTCTCCGGCGCCACTAACTATGGCTACACCTTC,CSVGLSGATNYGYTF
TRBV29-1,TRBD2,many,TRBJ2-1,TGCAGCGGGATTAGCGGGAGCTCCTACAATGAGCAGTTCTTC,CSGISGSSYNEQFF
TRBV7-9,.,many,TRBJ2-3,TGTGCCAGCAGCCTACCCCGAGCGCCGACCTCAGATACGCAGTATTTT,CASSLPRAPTSDTQYF
TRBV7-9,.,many,TRBJ2-3,TGTGCCAGCAGCGCTCGGGACCTCCCAGATACGCAGTATTTT,CASSARDLPDTQYF
TRBV7-8,.,once,TRBJ2-7,TGTGCCAGCAGCCCGAGGGGGCGGGGGACCTACGAGCAGTACTTC,CASSPRGRGTYEQYF
TRBV12-3/TRBV12-4,.,few,TRBJ2-7,TGTGCCAGCAGTTTATTCGCTGGGAGCTCCTACGAGCAGTACTTC,CASSLFAGSSYEQYF
TRBV7-7,.,many,TRBJ2-5,TGTGCCAGCAGCTTAGGAGAAAGAGTCGAGACCCAGTACTTC,CASSLGERVETQYF
TRBV19,.,.,TRBJ1-1,TGTGCCAGTAGTATCCTAGTAGGGACTGAAGCTTTCTTT,CASSILVGTEAFF
TRBV7-8,TRBD2,.,TRBJ2-5,TGTGCCAGCAGCTCCGGGACTAGCGGGCAGCAAGAGACCCAGTACTTC,CASSSGTSGQQETQYF
TRBV10-3,TRBD2,few,TRBJ2-7,TGTGCCATCAGGGGACTAGCCCCTGCCGAGCAGTACTTC,CAIRGLAPAEQYF
TRBV29-1,.,many,TRBJ1-1,TGCAGCGTTTTCCAGGGACTGAACACTGAAGCTTTCTTT,CSVFQGLNTEAFF
TRBV5-1,.,many,TRBJ1-4,TGCGCCAGCAGCTTGGTCCCTGGAGAAAAACTGTTTTTT,CASSLVPGEKLFF
TRBV20-1,.,many,TRBJ1-5,TGCAGTGCGAGGACAGTAGGCAATCAGCCCCAGCATTTT,CSARTVGNQPQHF
TRBV30,.,few,TRBJ2-7,TGTGCCTGGAGTCCCCAGGCCTACGAGCAGTACTTC,CAWSPQAYEQYF
TRBV27,TRBD1,few,TRBJ2-5,TGTGCCAGCAGTCTAGGGGCGACAGGGGGAGGAGAGACCCAGTACTTC,CASSLGATGGGETQYF
TRBV6-5,TRBD1,many,TRBJ2-7,TGTGCCAGCAGCCTCAACAGGGGGAGCTACGAGCAGTACTTC,CASSLNRGSYEQYF
TRBV3-1,.,few,TRBJ2-3,TGTGCCAGCAGCCAAGATGCTTATAGGGGCCCAGATACGCAGTATTTT,CASSQDAYRGPDTQYF
TRBV25-1,.,many,TRBJ1-1,TGTGCCAGCAAAGGCAGTACGAACACTGAAGCTTTCTTT,CASKGSTNTEAFF
TRBV4-1,.,many,TRBJ2-1,TGCGCCAGCAGCCAAGATACGTGGTTCCGTGAGCAGTTCTTC,CASSQDTWFREQFF
TRBV20-1,.,many,TRBJ2-1,TGCAGTGCTAGAGATATTACAGTAGCTGTTGAGCAGTTCTTC,CSARDITVAVEQFF
TRBV4-2,.,many,TRBJ2-7,TGTGCCAGCAGCCATTCCGGCATCTACGAGCAGTACTTC,CASSHSGIYEQYF
TRBV6-2/TRBV6-3,.,many,TRBJ2-7,TGTGCCAGCAGGCTAGCGTCGGGGGAGCAGTACTTC,CASRLASGEQYF
TRBV7-2,.,many,TRBJ2-7,TGTGCCAGCAGCTTAGCGCGTGGGGGGTACGGCGAGCAGTACTTC,CASSLARGGYGEQYF
TRBV9,.,many,TRBJ2-3,TGTGCCAACAGCTCCTCGTGGGCAGATACGCAGTATTTT,CANSSSWADTQYF
TRBV30,.,many,TRBJ1-2,TGTGCCTGGAGTGAGGGGGCTAACTATGGCTACACCTTC,CAWSEGANYGYTF
TRBV19,.,many,TRBJ1-1,TGTGCCAGTAGTACTACAGGAACGAATCCGAACACTGAAGCTTTCTTT,CASSTTGTNPNTEAFF
TRBV27,.,many,TRBJ1-1,TGTGCCAGCAGTTTGGGTGGCCATAACACTGAAGCTTTCTTT,CASSLGGHNTEAFF